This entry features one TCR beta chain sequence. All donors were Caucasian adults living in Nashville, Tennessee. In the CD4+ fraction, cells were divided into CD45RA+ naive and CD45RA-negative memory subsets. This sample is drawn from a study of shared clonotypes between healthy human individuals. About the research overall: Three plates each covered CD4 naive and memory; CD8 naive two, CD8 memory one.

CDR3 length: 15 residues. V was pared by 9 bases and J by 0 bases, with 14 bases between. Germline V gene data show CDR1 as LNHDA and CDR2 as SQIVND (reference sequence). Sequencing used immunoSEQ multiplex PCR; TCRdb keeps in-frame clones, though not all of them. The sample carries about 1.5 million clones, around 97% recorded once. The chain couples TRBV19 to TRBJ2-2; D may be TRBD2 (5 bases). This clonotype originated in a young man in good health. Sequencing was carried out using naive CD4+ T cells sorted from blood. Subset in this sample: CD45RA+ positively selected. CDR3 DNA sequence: TGTGCCAGCATAGGCTCGGGATCGAACACCGGGGAGCTGTTTTTT. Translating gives CASIGSGSNTGELFF.